This T cell receptor (beta chain) was observed in a study of CD8 T cells in ankylosing spondylitis. With 0 bases removed from V and 6 bases from J, the gap between germline ends came to 7 bases. From germline, CDR1 is SGHTS and CDR2 YDEGEE. The CDR3 consists of 13 residues. Study-wide points: Disease-linked clones bore a CD8+ phenotype, appearing relatively rarely in peripheral blood.

Preparation of TCR beta libraries was done by quantitative 5'-RACE with molecular barcodes. One entry per CDR3 protein results from TCRdb running MiXCR on the 5' RACE reads. The table lists 150,000 or so distinct CDR3 sequences, roughly 10% of them singletons, with approximately 15% in the top ten. With respect to this clonotype: Its antigen is unidentified.

Sequencing used blood, either unsorted or a sorted T cell fraction (not recorded which). This chain links TRBV5-8 with TRBJ2-1; the D is unclear. The TCR comes from a female donor with ankylosing spondylitis or in good health (not recorded which). The CDR3 spells CASSLALFNEQFF. The DNA for the CDR3 is TGTGCCAGCAGCTTGGCCCTATTCAATGAGCAGTTCTTC.